This TCR beta chain appears in the sequencing data of a study of control samples from healthy donors and cancer patients. Germline V CDR1 and CDR2: MNHEY, SVGAGI. Trimming took off 5 bases at V and 1 base at J, with 14 bases between the two ends. The CDR3 extends over 15 amino acids. TCRdb's table, derived via immunoSEQ multiplex PCR, lists solely in-frame clones and lacks some. This table holds some 56,000 clones, 85% to 95% found once. The TCR originated in a man aged 25 to 40 in good health. Source material: blood. The chain links TRBV6-5 to TRBJ1-1; D unresolved. This chain's CDR3 is CASSRSTAENTEAFF. The DNA for the CDR3 is TGTGCCAGCAGTCGCTCGACCGCCGAGAACACTGAAGCTTTCTTT.